This is a list of T cell receptor beta chains from one sample in a study of post-analysis software for immune sequencing data. MiXCR, run by TCRdb on the PCR reads, gives a single entry per CDR3 protein. The sample carries hundreds of thousands of distinct CDR3 sequences, roughly 50% recorded once. The sequenced sample consisted of blood. The source is a girl aged 5-17 years with multiple sclerosis. The CDR3 runs from the conserved cysteine through the conserved F or W. A D gene is named only where the DNA matches it firmly. Only part of the rows carry a size: once, few, many, or a class if the clone is expanded.

J: TRBJ1-2; D: TRBD1; V: TRBV29-1; size: -; DNA: TGCAGCGTCGGGGACAGGGGCAACTATGGCTACACCTTC; CDR3: CSVGDRGNYGYTF
J: TRBJ2-7; D: -; V: TRBV20-1; size: -; DNA: TGCAGTGCTAGAGTAGCCAGCTCCTACGAGCAGTACTTC; CDR3: CSARVASSYEQYF
J: TRBJ1-2; D: -; V: TRBV6-1; size: -; DNA: TGTGCCAGCAGGGAACACGGCAGGGAGGGCTACACCTTC; CDR3: CASREHGREGYTF
J: TRBJ2-5; D: TRBD2; V: TRBV6-1; size: -; DNA: TGTGCCAGCAGTGTACTAGCGGGAGCGGATCAAGAGACCCAGTACTTC; CDR3: CASSVLAGADQETQYF
J: TRBJ2-5; D: -; V: TRBV28; size: few; DNA: TGTGCCAGCAGTTTAATAGGGATTAACGAAGAGACCCAGTACTTC; CDR3: CASSLIGINEETQYF
J: TRBJ2-6; D: TRBD2; V: TRBV20-1; size: -; DNA: TGCACTGCGGGAGGGCCTGGGGCCAACGTCCTGACTTTC; CDR3: CTAGGPGANVLTF
J: TRBJ2-5; D: TRBD1; V: TRBV20-1; size: -; DNA: TGCAGTGCTAACTCAGGGGGCCAAGAGACCCAGTACTTC; CDR3: CSANSGGQETQYF
J: TRBJ2-1; D: -; V: TRBV9; size: few; DNA: TGTGCCAGCAGCGCCGGTGGGAATGAGCAGTTCTTC; CDR3: CASSAGGNEQFF
J: TRBJ2-4; D: -; V: TRBV20-1; size: -; DNA: TGCAGTGCTAGAGGGGTGCGAGCCAAAAACATTCAGTACTTC; CDR3: CSARGVRAKNIQYF
J: TRBJ2-7; D: TRBD2; V: TRBV7-2; size: -; DNA: TGTGCCAGCAGCTTAGCTAGATCAGGACTAGCGGGGGGCTTCTACGAGCAGTACTTC; CDR3: CASSLARSGLAGGFYEQYF
J: TRBJ2-5; D: TRBD2; V: TRBV20-1; size: -; DNA: TGCAGTGTCCCTCCTAGCGGGAGCTCCCAAGAGACCCAGTACTTC; CDR3: CSVPPSGSSQETQYF
J: TRBJ2-2; D: -; V: TRBV20-1; size: -; DNA: TGCAGTGCTAGGTGGCCGGACGGGAGAACCGGGGAGCTGTTTTTT; CDR3: CSARWPDGRTGELFF
J: TRBJ1-3; D: -; V: TRBV29-1; size: -; DNA: TGCAGCGTTGACAGGGTCTCTGGAAACACCATATATTTT; CDR3: CSVDRVSGNTIYF
J: TRBJ2-4; D: -; V: TRBV7-9; size: -; DNA: TGTGCCAGCAGCTCCGGGGAGATGAACATTCAGTACTTC; CDR3: CASSSGEMNIQYF
J: TRBJ1-6; D: -; V: TRBV9; size: -; DNA: TGTGCCAGCAGCGATAACGGGAAGAGGGATTCACCCCTCCACTTT; CDR3: CASSDNGKRDSPLHF
J: TRBJ2-1; D: -; V: TRBV5-1; size: -; DNA: TGCGCCAGCAGCTCTAATCCTCGACCCGTGGGGGATGAGCAGTTCTTC; CDR3: CASSSNPRPVGDEQFF
J: TRBJ2-7; D: TRBD1; V: TRBV6-5; size: -; DNA: TGTGCCAGCAGTTATTCGGACAGGGGATACGAGCAGTACTTC; CDR3: CASSYSDRGYEQYF
J: TRBJ1-1; D: -; V: TRBV15; size: once; DNA: TGTGCCACCAGCAGAGGATATAGGTTAGGGGTGAACACTGAAGCTTTCTTT; CDR3: CATSRGYRLGVNTEAFF
J: TRBJ2-1; D: -; V: TRBV7-9; size: -; DNA: TGTGCCAGCAGCTTACCGAGACTAGTAACGAATGAGCAGTTCTTC; CDR3: CASSLPRLVTNEQFF
J: TRBJ2-7; D: -; V: TRBV12-3/TRBV12-4; size: few; DNA: TGTGCCAGCAGGGCCGGGGCAGGCCTCTCCTACGAGCAGTACTTC; CDR3: CASRAGAGLSYEQYF
J: TRBJ1-2; D: -; V: TRBV11-1; size: few; DNA: TGTGCCAGCAGCTTGAATCCCCAGGGAACGTATGGCTACACCTTC; CDR3: CASSLNPQGTYGYTF
J: TRBJ2-1; D: -; V: TRBV12-3/TRBV12-4; size: -; DNA: TGTGCCAGCAGTTTCCCCCCCCCGAGCGAGCAGTTCTTC; CDR3: CASSFPPPSEQFF
J: TRBJ2-5; D: TRBD2; V: TRBV20-1; size: few; DNA: TGCAGTGCAAGAAGCGGGACTAGCGGGACCCCTGGGCGCCAGTACTTC; CDR3: CSARSGTSGTPGRQYF
J: TRBJ2-5; D: TRBD1; V: TRBV20-1; size: few; DNA: TGCAGTGCTAGATCGGAACTAGGGGGCGAGACCCAGTACTTC; CDR3: CSARSELGGETQYF
J: TRBJ1-2; D: -; V: TRBV12-5; size: -; DNA: TGTGCTAGTGGTTTGGTACGGGAGGGCCCATTCTATGGCTACACCTTC; CDR3: CASGLVREGPFYGYTF
J: TRBJ2-1; D: TRBD2; V: TRBV20-1; size: -; DNA: TGCAGTGCTAGAGATCGACGGGAGGGCGACAATGAGCAGTTCTTC; CDR3: CSARDRREGDNEQFF
J: TRBJ2-1; D: -; V: TRBV5-1; size: -; DNA: TGCGCCAGCGGGGTAACGGGAGTTGTTAACAATGAGCAGTTCTTC; CDR3: CASGVTGVVNNEQFF
J: TRBJ1-2; D: -; V: TRBV6-5; size: few; DNA: TGTGCCAGCAGTGAAAAGGGGGTTCGCGGCTACACCTTC; CDR3: CASSEKGVRGYTF
J: TRBJ2-7; D: -; V: TRBV2; size: -; DNA: TGTGCCAGCAGTGAAAGGGGACACATCTACGAGCAGTACTTC; CDR3: CASSERGHIYEQYF
J: TRBJ2-3; D: -; V: TRBV6-2/TRBV6-3; size: few; DNA: TGTGCCACCCGAGAGGGGAACACAGATACGCAGTATTTT; CDR3: CATREGNTDTQYF
J: TRBJ2-3; D: -; V: TRBV20-1; size: few; DNA: TGCAGTGCCACCAAAGGCGGTTACAGTGGTGCGCAGTATTTT; CDR3: CSATKGGYSGAQYF
J: TRBJ1-1; D: -; V: TRBV24-1; size: -; DNA: TGTGCCACCGGGGATCGTGGGCCACTGGGAGAGAACACTGAAGCTTTCTTT; CDR3: CATGDRGPLGENTEAFF
J: TRBJ2-7; D: -; V: TRBV25-1; size: -; DNA: TGTGCCAGCAGTGATCGAGGGTGGCACGAGCAGTACTTC; CDR3: CASSDRGWHEQYF
J: TRBJ2-7; D: -; V: TRBV11-2; size: -; DNA: TGTGCCGGCAGCTTAGCGGCGGACTACGAGCAGTACTTC; CDR3: CAGSLAADYEQYF